The 9 T cell receptor beta chains below all came from one sample that was sequenced in a study of T cell responses to AZD1222 COVID-19 vaccine. TCRdb's table, derived via immunoSEQ multiplex PCR, lists solely in-frame clones and lacks some. In the table there are around 94,000 clones, about 88% of which are singletons. Sequenced here: peripheral blood, sampled on day 0 of AZD1222 vaccination. Receptors were obtained from an adult in good health.

This rearrangement joins TRBV6-5 to TRBJ2-1; 11 nucleotides agree with TRBD2. CDR1 MNHEY and CDR2 SVGAGI come from the germline V gene. The length of the CDR3 is 15 residues. V trimming: 5 bases; J trimming: 10 bases; junction bases outside the gene matches: 10. DNA for the CDR3: TGTGCCAGCAGTAACAGGCTAGCGGGAGGAGGGGAGCAGTTCTTC. It is translated as CASSNRLAGGGEQFF.

The chain recombines TRBV4-2 with TRBJ1-2, with D perhaps TRBD1 (5 bases). The V and J ends lost 4 bases and 6 bases respectively, with 15 bases between them. The CDR3 is made up of 14 amino acids. Germline V lookup: CDR1 LGHNA, CDR2 YNFKEQ. CDR3 bases: TGTGCCAGCAGCCCCCCGGGCAGGGACGATGGCTACACCTTC. Encoded protein: CASSPPGRDDGYTF.

The chain couples TRBV18 to TRBJ1-6; D perhaps matches TRBD1 (5 bases). Germline CDR1 is KGHSH and CDR2 is LQKENI. V was shortened by 1 base and J by 6 bases, with 13 bases between the two germline ends. This CDR3 is built from 16 residues. In nucleotides, the CDR3 is TGTGCCAGCTCACCACGCCAGGGACCAACTAATTCACCCCTCCACTTT. Its protein is CASSPRQGPTNSPLHF.

This clone was seen more than once but under ten times. The V call is TRBV4-2, the J call TRBJ2-1; 9 bases align to TRBD1. The CDR3 runs 15 residues. CDR1 and CDR2 (germline): LGHNA, YNFKEQ. The V gene end was trimmed by 0 bases and the J gene end by 4 bases; junction bases not matched to a gene: 1. In DNA, the CDR3 is TGTGCCAGCAGCCAAGATGGGACAGGGTACAATGAGCAGTTCTTC. As protein: CASSQDGTGYNEQFF.

V usage is TRBV15 and J usage is TRBJ1-2; possibly TRBD1 for D (6 bases). The CDR3 covers 15 residues. Germline V gene data show CDR1 as LNHNV and CDR2 as YYDKDF (reference sequence). Trimming took 5 bases from V and 3 from J, leaving 16 bases between them. CDR3 nucleotides: TGTGCCACCAGCTCGGGCACAGGGTGGGACTATGGCTACACCTTC. This encodes CATSSGTGWDYGYTF.

This clone was seen more than once but under ten times. The chain employs TRBV21-1 and TRBJ2-7; the table calls TRBD2, which could not be checked here. TRBV21-1 is deemed a pseudogene. The CDR3 runs to 12 residues. The chain's CDR3 is CASSKRVDEQYF. In DNA, the CDR3 is TGTGCCAGCAGCAAGAGGGTGGACGAGCAGTACTTC.

This clone was seen just once. CDR3 bases: TGCAGCGCTCGGGACCCCTACGAGCAGTACTTC. Amino acids: CSARDPYEQYF. The V and J genes are TRBV29-1 and TRBJ2-7; D is possibly TRBD1 or TRBD2 (5 bases each). This CDR3 spans 11 amino acids. Germline V gives CDR1 SQVTM, CDR2 ANQGSEA. V gave up 7 bases and J gave up 2 bases, with 9 bases separating them.

The chain uses TRBV4-1 and TRBJ1-6; no reliable D call. Trimming left V 1 base short and J 13 bases short, with 17 bases between. This CDR3 spans 15 amino acids. Germline CDR1 and CDR2: MGHRA and YSYEKL. CDR3 protein: CASSQGLQILTPLHF. In DNA form, the CDR3 reads TGCGCCAGCAGCCAAGGGCTGCAAATCCTAACCCCCCTCCACTTT.

The rearrangement links TRBV24-1 to TRBJ2-3; perhaps TRBD2 as D (6 bases). Per the germline V gene, CDR1 is KGHDR and CDR2 is SFDVKD. Trimming cost V 4 bases and J 2 bases, with 18 bases left between them. The CDR3 sequence is 17 residues long. In DNA, the CDR3 is TGTGCCACCAGTGACGTCGGGTTTTGGGGGGACACAGATACGCAGTATTTT. Amino acids: CATSDVGFWGDTDTQYF.